These 28 T cell receptor beta chains originate from one sample sequenced in a study of blood T cell repertoires in COVID-19. Libraries were prepared by immunoSEQ multiplex PCR; TCRdb keeps only in-frame clonotypes and omits some of them. The sample holds 120,000 to 150,000 clones; 84% are singletons and the top ten take 38%. The sequenced sample consisted of peripheral blood. These receptor sequences come from a human donor in a cohort sampled during active COVID-19.

The chain joins TRBV11-2 to TRBJ2-3; the match to TRBD2 covers 15 bases. The length of the CDR3 is 18 residues. Germline values: CDR1 SGHAT, CDR2 FQNNGV. Trimming removed 7 bases from V and 6 bases from J; junction bases left unmatched: 14. CDR3 region: CASNLLAWTSGGADTQYF. The CDR3 coding sequence is TGTGCCAGCAACCTCTTAGCGTGGACTAGCGGGGGGGCGGATACGCAGTATTTT.

As DNA, the CDR3 is TGTGCCAGCAGTTTTACACTCCCCCGGGGGGGACAGCCCCAGCATTTT. Protein sequence: CASSFTLPRGGQPQHF. The rearrangement links TRBV27 to TRBJ1-5; D is possibly TRBD1 (5 bases). CDR1 and CDR2 from the germline V gene are MNHEY and SMNVEV (reference sequence). Trimming left V 3 bases short and J 7 bases short, with 19 bases between. The CDR3 runs 16 residues.

CDR3 DNA: TGTGCCAGCAGCCTTGACAGGGGACCCTACAATGAGCAGTTCTTC. Its translation is CASSLDRGPYNEQFF. The V gene is TRBV6-5, the J gene TRBJ2-1; 8 bases are shared with TRBD1. The junction had 6 bases not matched to a gene; V was cut back by 6 bases and J by 2 bases. CDR1 is MNHEY and CDR2 is SVGAGI in the germline V gene. The CDR3 covers 15 residues.

This clone turned up a few times. The chain is built from TRBV15 and TRBJ1-1; no reliable D call. Trimming pared 0 bases from V and 7 bases from J, leaving 12 bases between. CDR3 length: 14 residues. CDR1 and CDR2 (germline): LNHNV, YYDKDF (reference sequence). The CDR3 loop is CATSRDPSSHEAFF. DNA of the CDR3: TGTGCCACCAGCAGAGATCCGAGTAGTCATGAAGCTTTCTTT.

V gene TRBV2 combines with J gene TRBJ1-1; TRBD1 matches 8 bases. Germline V lookup: CDR1 SNHLY, CDR2 FYNNEI. Trimming at V came to 1 base and at J to 3 bases, leaving 7 bases not matched to a gene. The CDR3 is 16 residues long. CDR3 loop: CASSEGTGKGYTEAFF. DNA of the CDR3: TGTGCCAGCAGTGAAGGGACAGGGAAGGGATACACTGAAGCTTTCTTT. Supplemented by reference TRBV2 and TRBJ1-1, the full variable domain reads EPEVTQTPSHQVTQMGQEVILRCVPISNHLYFYWYRQILGQKVEFLVSFYNNEISEKSEIFDDQFSVERPDGSNFTLKIRSTKLEDSAMYFCASSEGTGKGYTEAFFGQGTRLTVV.

The rearrangement links TRBV19 to TRBJ1-5; TRBD1 matches 7 bases. This CDR3 contains 15 residues. V dropped 6 bases and J dropped 1; count of bases not matched to a gene: 6. CDR1 is LNHDA and CDR2 is SQIVND in the germline V gene (reference sequence). CDR3 region: CASSKQGGSNQPQHF. The CDR3 DNA follows: TGTGCCAGTAGCAAGCAGGGGGGAAGCAATCAGCCCCAGCATTTT.

The rearrangement links TRBV4-1 to TRBJ1-5; unclear D gene. With 4 bases removed from V and 2 bases from J, the gap between germline ends came to 12 bases. Germline CDR1 and CDR2: MGHRA and YSYEKL. The CDR3 has 15 residues. CDR3 coding DNA: TGCGCCAGCAGCCCCGAAGACACCCGCAATCAGCCCCAGCATTTT. Translation: CASSPEDTRNQPQHF.

V gene TRBV28 combines with J gene TRBJ1-5; tentatively, D is TRBD1 (5 bases). CDR1 is MDHEN and CDR2 is SYDVKM in the germline V gene. This CDR3 spans 14 amino acids. With 7 bases removed from V and 4 bases from J, the gap between germline ends came to 14 bases. The CDR3 coding sequence is TGTGCCAGCACTACGGCGGGGGGAAATCAGCCCCAGCATTTT. Its protein product is CASTTAGGNQPQHF.

This clone was counted a single time. The rearrangement links TRBV7-2 to TRBJ2-5; possible D gene TRBD1, 6 bases. Deletions cut 3 bases from V and 5 bases from J, with 19 bases between. There are 16 residues in the CDR3. In germline, CDR1 is SGHTA, CDR2 FQGNSA. CDR3 sequence reads: CASSFFSSQGRETQYF. The CDR3 nucleotides are TGTGCCAGCAGCTTTTTCAGCTCACAGGGACGGGAGACCCAGTACTTC.

The chain combines TRBV4-3 with TRBJ2-3; 8 bases line up with TRBD2. V trimming: 4 bases; J trimming: 5 bases; junction bases outside the gene matches: 11. The germline V gene has CDR1 LGHNA and CDR2 YSLEER. CDR3 length: 16 amino acids. CDR3 sequence reads: CASSRGGGQPGDTQYF. Written as DNA, the CDR3 is TGCGCCAGCAGCCGGGGCGGGGGGCAACCCGGAGATACGCAGTATTTT.

This chain joins TRBV9 and TRBJ1-5; 10 bases match TRBD1. The V gene's germline CDR1 is SGDLS and CDR2 YYNGEE. CDR3 length equals 16 residues. J gave up 4 bases and V 4 bases, and 8 bases lay outside the gene matches. The CDR3 nucleotides are TGTGCCAGCAGCTCGGGGACAGGGGCCCTTAATCAGCCCCAGCATTTT. Encoded protein: CASSSGTGALNQPQHF.

This rearrangement joins TRBV5-4 to TRBJ1-3; maybe TRBD1 (5 bases). The CDR3 is made up of 16 amino acids. The germline gives CDR1 SGHNT, CDR2 YYREEE (reference sequence). Trimming took 6 bases from V and 0 from J, leaving 16 bases between them. The CDR3 spells CASTLGGPSSGNTIYF. The CDR3 region has the DNA TGTGCCAGCACCCTCGGGGGACCGAGCTCTGGAAACACCATATATTTT.

This chain links TRBV4-2 with TRBJ2-3; 11 bases fit TRBD2. V dropped 3 bases and J dropped 4; count of bases not matched to a gene: 6. CDR1 and CDR2 from the germline V gene are LGHNA and YNFKEQ. This CDR3 region has 16 residues. The CDR3 loop is CASSHISGGAADTQYF. The CDR3 nucleotides read TGTGCCAGCAGCCACATTAGCGGGGGGGCCGCAGATACGCAGTATTTT.

This clone has ten or more counts. The CDR3 DNA reads as TGTGCCACCCGGACAGATAGCAATCAGCCCCAGCATTTT. As protein: CATRTDSNQPQHF. V gene TRBV10-3 combines with J gene TRBJ1-5; maybe TRBD1 (6 bases). The CDR3 contains 13 residues. Trimming left V 10 bases short and J 0 bases short, with 10 bases between. CDR1 and CDR2 (germline): ENHRY, SYGVKD.

This chain joins TRBV7-6 and TRBJ2-5, with TRBD2 as a possible D gene (5 bases). Germline V gene data show CDR1 as SGHVS and CDR2 as FNYEAQ. The CDR3 sequence is 15 residues long. V was shortened by 1 base and J by 1 base, with 10 bases between the two germline ends. Here the CDR3 reads CASSLGFGVQETQYF. Here the CDR3 DNA reads TGTGCCAGCAGCTTAGGGTTCGGGGTCCAAGAGACCCAGTACTTC.

The CDR3 DNA is TGCGCCAGCAGCTTGGCCCCGGGACTAGCGGCGACGAGCTCCTACAATGAGCAGTTCTTC. This gives the protein CASSLAPGLAATSSYNEQFF. This rearrangement joins TRBV5-1 to TRBJ2-1; 11 bases line up with TRBD2. The V and J ends lost 0 bases and 0 bases, in that order; junction bases with no gene match: 11. The CDR3 runs 20 residues. From germline, CDR1 is SGHRS and CDR2 YFSETQ.

This clone was recorded once. J is TRBJ2-3 and V is TRBV5-1; D not certain. The CDR3 sequence is 14 residues long. The germline V gene has CDR1 SGHRS and CDR2 YFSETQ. V was clipped by 3 bases and J by 7 bases, with 15 bases between them. This CDR3 is CASSSPPERNTQYF. Here the CDR3 DNA reads TGCGCCAGCAGCTCCCCCCCCGAGCGAAATACGCAGTATTTT.

This clone was seen just once. The DNA for the CDR3 is TGCGCCAGCAGCACCGGGACAGGGGGTGGTGGCTACACCTTC. This codes for CASSTGTGGGGYTF. This rearrangement joins TRBV5-1 to TRBJ1-2; TRBD1 matches at 11 bases. Trimming cost V 4 bases and J 7 bases; bases outside gene matches: 6. CDR1 is SGHRS and CDR2 is YFSETQ in the germline V gene. The CDR3 has 14 amino acids.

In its sample, this clone was seen a few times. This chain uses TRBV15 with TRBJ2-5; 10 nucleotides match TRBD2. Germline V gene data show CDR1 as LNHNV and CDR2 as YYDKDF (reference sequence). The CDR3 is 14 amino acids. The ends lost 5 bases at V and 5 bases at J; junction bases unmatched: 5. The CDR3 DNA sequence: TGTGCCACCAGCGAGCGGGGGGGCATGGAGACCCAGTACTTC. Protein product: CATSERGGMETQYF.

This clone showed up just once. The rearrangement links TRBV7-2 to TRBJ2-1, with 9 bases identical to TRBD1. This CDR3 has 13 amino acids. V was pared by 4 bases and J by 6 bases, with 1 base of the junction left unmatched. Per germline, CDR1 SGHTA and CDR2 FQGNSA. CDR3 amino acids: CASSSTGGNEQFF. In DNA form, the CDR3 reads TGTGCCAGCAGCTCGACAGGGGGCAATGAGCAGTTCTTC.

This clone was counted at least ten times. This chain joins TRBV6-4 and TRBJ1-6; tentatively, D is TRBD1 (6 bases). With 8 bases removed from V and 10 bases from J, the gap between germline ends came to 15 bases. The CDR3 runs 13 residues. The germline CDR1 and CDR2 sequences are MRHNA and SNTAGT. The CDR3 reads CASAGEPSSPLHF. Here the CDR3 DNA reads TGTGCCAGCGCAGGGGAACCCTCCTCACCCCTCCACTTT.

This sequence joins TRBV3-1 (or the pseudogene TRBV3-2) and TRBJ1-1, with D uncertain. This CDR3 has 13 amino acids. Germline loops: CDR1 LGHDT, CDR2 YNNKEL (reference sequence). Deletions cut 0 bases from V and 10 bases from J, with 12 bases between. This chain's CDR3 is CASSQDLEGAAFF. CDR3 DNA: TGTGCCAGCAGCCAAGATTTGGAGGGTGCAGCTTTCTTT.

J is TRBJ2-5 and V is TRBV3-1 (or the pseudogene TRBV3-2), with a possible D match to TRBD2 (7 bases). The CDR3 totals 15 residues. Germline lookup yields CDR1 LGHDT and CDR2 YNNKEL (reference sequence). The V end was cut by 4 bases, the J end by 1 base, with 13 bases between. CDR3 bases: TGTGCCAGCAGCCTTAGGGGGGGATTCCAAGAGACCCAGTACTTC. It codes for CASSLRGGFQETQYF.

This chain uses TRBV5-1 with TRBJ2-5; maybe TRBD1 (6 bases). CDR1 SGHRS and CDR2 YFSETQ come from the germline V gene. The CDR3 is 14 residues long. Trimming took 4 bases from V and 0 from J, leaving 10 bases between them. CDR3: CASSLQGYQETQYF. In nucleotides, the CDR3 is TGCGCCAGCAGCCTACAGGGATACCAAGAGACCCAGTACTTC. The entire variable domain, with the rest obtained from reference TRBV5-1 and TRBJ2-5, is as follows: KAGVTQTPRYLIKTRGQQVTLSCSPISGHRSVSWYQQTPGQGLQFLFEYFSETQRNKGNFPGRFSGRQFSNSRSEMNVSTLELGDSALYLCASSLQGYQETQYFGPGTRLLVL.

In DNA, the CDR3 is TGTGCCAGCACCACCGGGACAGTAAACTATGGCTACACCTTC. Its protein product is CASTTGTVNYGYTF. This sequence joins TRBV6-6 and TRBJ1-2; 7 bases are a match to TRBD1. This CDR3 has 14 residues. The V and J ends lost 7 bases and 2 bases, in that order; junction bases with no gene match: 7. The germline V gene has CDR1 MNHNY and CDR2 SVGAGI (reference sequence).

This clone was recorded only once. J is TRBJ2-3 and V is TRBV19; D is uncertain. There are 14 residues in the CDR3. Looked up from germline, CDR1 is LNHDA and CDR2 is SQIVND (reference sequence). The V end lost 7 bases, the J end lost 0 bases, and 11 bases lay between the germline ends. CDR3 amino acids: CASTLTFSTDTQYF. CDR3 in DNA: TGTGCCAGTACCCTGACATTTAGCACAGATACGCAGTATTTT.

This clone was counted only a few times. The genes are TRBV28 and TRBJ1-1; possibly TRBD1 for D (6 bases). The CDR3 loop spans 14 amino acids. V was clipped by 3 bases and J by 5 bases, with 13 bases between them. CDR1 MDHEN and CDR2 SYDVKM come from the germline V gene. CDR3 sequence: CASSFDTGWTEAFF. For the CDR3, the DNA is TGTGCCAGCAGTTTTGACACAGGGTGGACTGAAGCTTTCTTT.

The V call is TRBV10-3, the J call TRBJ1-1, with D tentatively TRBD1 (6 bases). The CDR3 contains 13 residues. Trimming removed 6 bases from V and 8 bases from J, with 16 bases in between. CDR1 is ENHRY, CDR2 SYGVKD, per germline. CDR3 loop: CAIRGTSPEEAFF. DNA for the CDR3: TGTGCCATCAGGGGGACATCCCCCGAGGAAGCTTTCTTT.